This passage covers 10 T cell receptor beta chains from one sample sequenced in a study of cytomegalovirus exposure and HLA in healthy donors. PCR amplification relied on 60 Vbeta primers (plus 13 Jbeta primers). Here immunoSEQ multiplex PCR was the method, and the copy in TCRdb shows in-frame clones only, minus some. The sample has 100,000 to 150,000 clones; 78% are singletons. The sequenced material came from PBMCs. The receptors derive from a man aged 30 to 39 in good health and CMV-seropositive.

This sequence joins TRBV9 and TRBJ2-2; the D gene is possibly TRBD2 (5 bases). There are 16 residues in the CDR3. Per the germline V gene, CDR1 is SGDLS and CDR2 is YYNGEE. The V end was cut by 3 bases, the J end by 1 base, with 13 bases between. CDR3 in DNA: TGTGCCAGCAGCGCCCCCCGGGGAGTGAACACCGGGGAGCTGTTTTTT. It yields the protein CASSAPRGVNTGELFF.

This clone was found once. The V gene is TRBV5-1, the J gene TRBJ2-1; tentative D call: TRBD1 (5 bases). This CDR3 has 15 residues. Trimming took 0 bases from V and 0 from J, leaving 7 bases between them. Germline CDR1 reads SGHRS; CDR2 reads YFSETQ. As DNA, the CDR3 is TGCGCCAGCAGCTTGGACAGGAGCTCCTACAATGAGCAGTTCTTC. This encodes CASSLDRSSYNEQFF.

The V and J genes are TRBV2 and TRBJ2-5; D is ambiguous. CDR3 length equals 13 residues. Germline assignment: CDR1 SNHLY and CDR2 FYNNEI. The ends were cut back, 6 bases at V and 2 bases at J, with 10 bases in the middle. The CDR3 DNA is TGTGCCAGCAGGAGGAACGGACAAGAGACCCAGTACTTC. Translation gives CASRRNGQETQYF.

The V call is TRBV7-2, the J call TRBJ2-7; possible D gene TRBD2, 6 bases. V was clipped by 5 bases and J by 0 bases, with 11 bases between them. The length of the CDR3 is 14 residues. Germline V gives CDR1 SGHTA, CDR2 FQGNSA. In DNA, the CDR3 is TGTGCCAGCAGCCCGAGACTAGGCTCCTACGAGCAGTACTTC. Its translation: CASSPRLGSYEQYF.

V is TRBV4-3 and J is TRBJ2-3; 15 bases match TRBD2. The CDR3 is made up of 19 amino acids. Germline V gene data show CDR1 as LGHNA and CDR2 as YSLEER. Unmatched junction bases numbered 13, after V lost 3 bases and J lost 6 bases. The CDR3 loop reads CASSQGLAGGSGCVDTQYF. DNA of the CDR3: TGCGCCAGCAGCCAGGGACTAGCGGGAGGTAGTGGGTGTGTGGATACGCAGTATTTT.

V usage is TRBV4-2 and J usage is TRBJ2-3; 8 bases map to TRBD2. Germline values: CDR1 LGHNA, CDR2 YNFKEQ. Trimming took 0 bases from V and 5 from J; bases not matched to a gene: 7. The CDR3 runs 16 residues. The CDR3 loop is CASSQDVREGRDTQYF. CDR3 nucleotide sequence: TGTGCCAGCAGCCAAGACGTTCGGGAGGGCAGAGATACGCAGTATTTT.

This chain connects TRBV14 to TRBJ2-1; TRBD1 might be the D (5 bases). This CDR3 is 15 amino acids long. Deletions cut 4 bases from V and 5 bases from J, with 15 bases between. From germline, CDR1 is SGHDN and CDR2 FVKESK. The CDR3 sequence: CASSRRKGFDNEQFF. CDR3 coding DNA: TGTGCCAGCAGCCGTAGGAAGGGGTTCGACAATGAGCAGTTCTTC.

In DNA form, the CDR3 reads TGTGCCAGCTCACCGAACGGGGGGGCTAATGAAAAACTGTTTTTT. Translating it yields CASSPNGGANEKLFF. The chain links TRBV18 to TRBJ1-4, with D perhaps matching TRBD1 (5 bases). V was clipped by 3 bases and J by 3 bases, with 11 bases between them. Germline V gives CDR1 KGHSH, CDR2 LQKENI. This CDR3 comprises 15 residues.

V usage is TRBV28 and J usage is TRBJ2-7, with D unresolved. The CDR3 has 14 residues. Germline-derived CDR1 and CDR2 are MDHEN and SYDVKM. V shed 2 bases and J shed 0 bases, with 8 bases lying between them. The CDR3 loop is CASSLIHLSYEQYF. For the CDR3, the DNA is TGTGCCAGCAGTTTAATACACCTCTCCTACGAGCAGTACTTC.

The gene calls are TRBV2 and TRBJ2-2; maybe TRBD1 (6 bases). The V end lost 5 bases, the J end lost 0 bases, and 10 bases lay between the germline ends. CDR1 is SNHLY and CDR2 is FYNNEI in the germline V gene. This CDR3 comprises 15 residues. This CDR3 is CASSQQGANTGELFF. The CDR3 DNA is TGTGCCAGCAGTCAACAGGGCGCGAACACCGGGGAGCTGTTTTTT.